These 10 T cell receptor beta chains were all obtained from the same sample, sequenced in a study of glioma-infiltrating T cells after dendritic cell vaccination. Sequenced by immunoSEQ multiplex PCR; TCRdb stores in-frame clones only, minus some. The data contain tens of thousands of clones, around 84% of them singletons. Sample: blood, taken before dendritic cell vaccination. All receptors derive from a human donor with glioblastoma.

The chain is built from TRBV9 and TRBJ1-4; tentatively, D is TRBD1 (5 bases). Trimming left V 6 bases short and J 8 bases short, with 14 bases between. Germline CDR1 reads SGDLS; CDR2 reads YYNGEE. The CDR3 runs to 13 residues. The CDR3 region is CASTSQGGEKLFF. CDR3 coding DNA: TGTGCCAGCACCTCCCAGGGAGGGGAAAAACTGTTTTTT.

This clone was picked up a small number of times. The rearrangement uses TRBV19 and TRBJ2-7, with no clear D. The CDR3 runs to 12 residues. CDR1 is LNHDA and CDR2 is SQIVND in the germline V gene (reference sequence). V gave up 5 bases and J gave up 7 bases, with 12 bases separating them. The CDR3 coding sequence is TGTGCCAGTAGTCCCTTCTTCGGGGAGCAGTACTTC. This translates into CASSPFFGEQYF. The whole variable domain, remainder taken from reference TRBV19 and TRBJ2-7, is DGGITQSPKYLFRKEGQNVTLSCEQNLNHDAMYWYRQDPGQGLRLIYYSQIVNDFQKGDIAEGYSVSREKKESFPLTVTSAQKNPTAFYLCASSPFFGEQYFGPGTRLTVT.

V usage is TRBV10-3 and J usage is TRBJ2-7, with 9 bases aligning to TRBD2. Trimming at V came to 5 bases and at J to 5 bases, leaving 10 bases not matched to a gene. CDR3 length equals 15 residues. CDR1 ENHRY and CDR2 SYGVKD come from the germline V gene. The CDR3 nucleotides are TGTGCCATCAGTCAGACTAGCGGATGGGACCACGAGCAGTACTTC. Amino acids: CAISQTSGWDHEQYF.

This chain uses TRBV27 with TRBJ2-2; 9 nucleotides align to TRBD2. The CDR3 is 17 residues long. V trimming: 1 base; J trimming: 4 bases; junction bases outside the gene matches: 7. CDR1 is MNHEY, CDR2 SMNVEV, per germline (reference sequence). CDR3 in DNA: TGTGCCAGCAGTTTATTTGTGGCTAGCGGGACCACCGGGGAGCTGTTTTTT. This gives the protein CASSLFVASGTTGELFF.

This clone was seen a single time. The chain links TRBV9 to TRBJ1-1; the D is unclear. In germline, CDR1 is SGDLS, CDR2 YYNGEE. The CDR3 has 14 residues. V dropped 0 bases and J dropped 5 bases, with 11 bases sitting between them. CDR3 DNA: TGTGCCAGCAGCGTAGCCGGTACGAGTACTGAAGCTTTCTTT. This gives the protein CASSVAGTSTEAFF.

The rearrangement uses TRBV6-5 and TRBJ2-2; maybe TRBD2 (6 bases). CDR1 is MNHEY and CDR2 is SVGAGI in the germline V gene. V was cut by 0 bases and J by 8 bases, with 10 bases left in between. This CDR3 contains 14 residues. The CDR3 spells CASSYSRGRGELFF. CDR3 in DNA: TGTGCCAGCAGTTACTCCCGGGGGAGGGGGGAGCTGTTTTTT.

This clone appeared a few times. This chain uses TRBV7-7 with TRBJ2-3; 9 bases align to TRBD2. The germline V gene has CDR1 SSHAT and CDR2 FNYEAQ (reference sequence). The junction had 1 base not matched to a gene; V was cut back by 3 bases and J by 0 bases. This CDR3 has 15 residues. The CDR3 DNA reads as TGTGCCAGCAGCTTTAGCGGGGGTAGCACAGATACGCAGTATTTT. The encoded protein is CASSFSGGSTDTQYF.

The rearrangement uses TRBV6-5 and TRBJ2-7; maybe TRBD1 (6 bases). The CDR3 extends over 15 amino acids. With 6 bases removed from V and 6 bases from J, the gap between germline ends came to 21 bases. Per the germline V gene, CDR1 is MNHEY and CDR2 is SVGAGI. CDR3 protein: CASSRQAGIWVEQYF. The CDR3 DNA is TGTGCCAGCAGCCGACAGGCAGGGATTTGGGTCGAGCAGTACTTC.

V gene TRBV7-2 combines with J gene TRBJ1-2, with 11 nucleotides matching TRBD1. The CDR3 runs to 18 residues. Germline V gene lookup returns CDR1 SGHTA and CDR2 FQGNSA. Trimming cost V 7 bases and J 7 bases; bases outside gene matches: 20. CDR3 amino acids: CASIFSEGTGGPRGGYTF. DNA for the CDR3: TGTGCCAGCATCTTTAGCGAGGGGACAGGGGGGCCGCGGGGTGGCTACACCTTC.

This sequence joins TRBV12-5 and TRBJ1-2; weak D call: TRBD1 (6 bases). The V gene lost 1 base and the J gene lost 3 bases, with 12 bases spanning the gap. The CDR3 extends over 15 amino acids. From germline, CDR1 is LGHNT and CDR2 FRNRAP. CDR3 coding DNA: TGTGCTAGTGGTTTGGGGGGGCGCCAACACTATGGCTACACCTTC. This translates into CASGLGGRQHYGYTF. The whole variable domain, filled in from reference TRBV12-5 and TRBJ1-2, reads DARVTQTPRHKVTEMGQEVTMRCQPILGHNTVFWYRQTMMQGLELLAYFRNRAPLDDSGMPKDRFSAEMPDATLATLKIQPSEPRDSAVYFCASGLGGRQHYGYTFGSGTRLTVV.